This T cell receptor (beta chain) was sequenced for a study of cytomegalovirus exposure and HLA in healthy donors. The study's findings and limits: Whilst most TCR sequences proved rare, a subset of public TCRs occurred across many donors. Roughly even sequencing depth across donors was the assumption behind the presence/absence analyses. Most CMV-associated TCR beta chains were later found to appear HLA-restricted.

Germline CDR1 reads LNHDA; CDR2 reads SQIVND (reference sequence). The length of the CDR3 is 14 residues. Unmatched junction bases numbered 3, after V lost 4 bases and J lost 5 bases. PCR employed 60 Vbeta and 13 Jbeta primers. Original processing notes: Approximately 86 million unique TCR beta chains, 9 million to 11 million shared, were counted in a later analysis. Libraries were prepared by immunoSEQ multiplex PCR; TCRdb keeps only in-frame clonotypes and omits some of them. V and J calls and clone size come straight from that table; D and trimming were deduced from the DNA. The sample shows 150,000 to 200,000 clones, roughly an eighth of them seen only once. This clone has more than one count but fewer than ten. Its antigen is unidentified.

Material: PBMCs. This TCR derives from a man aged 50 to 60 in good health and CMV-seropositive. V usage is TRBV19 and J usage is TRBJ2-2; 8 positions agree with TRBD1. The CDR3 loop reads CASSNQGATGELFF. The CDR3 DNA follows: TGTGCCAGTAGTAACCAGGGGGCTACCGGGGAGCTGTTTTTT.